What follows are 28 T cell receptor beta chains derived from one specimen sequenced in a study of CD4 T cells in relation to SARS-CoV-2 and coronaviruses. The assay was immunoSEQ multiplex PCR, and TCRdb's table has in-frame clones only and misses some. The sample yields about 29,000 clones, approximately 80% seen once. CD4+ T cells from unexposed donors were obtained before the COVID-19 pandemic (2011-2018). Isolation of CD4+ T cells took place after approximately 10 days in culture. No antigens are known for them. Sequenced input: CD4+ T cells from PBMCs, cultured in vitro. Receptor source: a human donor in good health.

This clone was detected a few times. The J gene is TRBJ1-1, the V gene TRBV5-1; no reliable D call. This CDR3 spans 14 amino acids. CDR1 and CDR2 (germline): SGHRS, YFSETQ. V was cut by 0 bases and J by 2 bases, with 8 bases left in between. CDR3 amino acids: CASSLGNYNTEAFF. As DNA, the CDR3 is TGCGCCAGCAGCTTGGGGAATTACAACACTGAAGCTTTCTTT. Full variable domain (missing parts from reference TRBV5-1 and TRBJ1-1): KAGVTQTPRYLIKTRGQQVTLSCSPISGHRSVSWYQQTPGQGLQFLFEYFSETQRNKGNFPGRFSGRQFSNSRSEMNVSTLELGDSALYLCASSLGNYNTEAFFGQGTRLTVV.

V usage is TRBV4-2 and J usage is TRBJ1-2, with TRBD1 as a possible D gene (6 bases). V was trimmed by 0 bases and J by 7 bases, leaving 15 bases between them. The CDR3 is made up of 15 amino acids. Germline V gene data show CDR1 as LGHNA and CDR2 as YNFKEQ. The CDR3 spells CASSQDPDSNRGYTF. For the CDR3, the DNA is TGTGCCAGCAGCCAAGATCCGGACAGCAACCGTGGCTACACCTTC.

In this sample, this clone turned up once. The J gene is TRBJ2-3, the V gene TRBV11-2; no clear D gene. Trimming removed 1 base at V and 4 bases at J, with 15 bases between. Germline loops: CDR1 SGHAT, CDR2 FQNNGV. CDR3 length: 16 amino acids. The chain's CDR3 is CASSLAREKLADTQYF. CDR3 bases: TGTGCCAGCAGCTTAGCTAGGGAAAAGTTGGCAGATACGCAGTATTTT.

The genes are TRBV5-6 and TRBJ2-3; either TRBD1 or TRBD2 may fit D (5 bases each). Between the trimmed V and J ends, which lost 3 bases and 2 bases, there was a span of 16 bases. Germline CDR1 reads SGHDT; CDR2 reads YYEEEE. The CDR3 is 16 amino acids. The CDR3: CASSSNGREITDTQYF. The CDR3 bases are TGTGCCAGCAGCTCTAACGGCAGGGAGATCACAGATACGCAGTATTTT.

A few counts support this clone. The chain employs TRBV2 and TRBJ1-6; D remains ambiguous. CDR1 SNHLY and CDR2 FYNNEI come from the germline V gene. The CDR3 length is 14 residues. With 4 bases removed from V and 11 bases from J, the gap between germline ends came to 15 bases. The CDR3 loop reads CASSAGPQWAPLHF. In DNA, the CDR3 is TGTGCCAGCAGTGCCGGTCCCCAATGGGCACCCCTCCACTTT.

This chain connects TRBV4-3 to TRBJ2-7; weak D call: TRBD1 (6 bases). The V end lost 1 base, the J end lost 4 bases, and 17 bases lay between the germline ends. CDR1 is LGHNA and CDR2 is YSLEER in the germline V gene. The CDR3 has 16 residues. The DNA of the CDR3 is TGCGCCAGCAGCCAAGTTGGGGGCAGGGGCGCTTACGAGCAGTACTTC. It encodes CASSQVGGRGAYEQYF.

The V call is TRBV5-4, the J call TRBJ1-5, with 7 bases fitting TRBD1. CDR3 length: 18 amino acids. Germline assignment: CDR1 SGHNT and CDR2 YYREEE (reference sequence). Unmatched junction bases numbered 12, after V lost 3 bases and J lost 0 bases. The CDR3 is CASSYQTTGMNSNQPQHF. DNA of the CDR3: TGTGCCAGCAGCTACCAAACGACAGGGATGAATAGCAATCAGCCCCAGCATTTT.

The V call is TRBV12-3 or TRBV12-4, the J call TRBJ1-1; D is ambiguous. Between the trimmed V and J ends, which lost 2 bases and 6 bases, there was a span of 10 bases. There are 13 residues in the CDR3. The CDR3 loop reads CASSLSAGPEAFF. CDR3 nucleotides: TGTGCCAGCAGTTTAAGTGCAGGCCCTGAAGCTTTCTTT.

The chain has TRBV7-9 and TRBJ2-6; perhaps TRBD1 as D (5 bases). The V and J ends lost 5 bases and 4 bases respectively, with 12 bases between them. CDR1 and CDR2 from the germline V gene are SEHNR and FQNEAQ (reference sequence). This CDR3 is built from 15 residues. The CDR3 spells CASSAQGEGANVLTF. CDR3 DNA: TGTGCCAGCAGCGCGCAGGGCGAGGGGGCCAACGTCCTGACTTTC.

The gene calls are TRBV19 and TRBJ1-5; TRBD1 might be the D (6 bases). This CDR3 contains 14 residues. Between the trimmed V and J ends, which lost 1 base and 4 bases, there was a span of 8 bases. Per germline, CDR1 LNHDA and CDR2 SQIVND (reference sequence). Written as DNA, the CDR3 is TGTGCCAGTAGTATAGCGGGACAAAATCAGCCCCAGCATTTT. Its translation: CASSIAGQNQPQHF. The variable domain in full, completed from reference TRBV19 and TRBJ1-5, reads DGGITQSPKYLFRKEGQNVTLSCEQNLNHDAMYWYRQDPGQGLRLIYYSQIVNDFQKGDIAEGYSVSREKKESFPLTVTSAQKNPTAFYLCASSIAGQNQPQHFGDGTRLSIL.

V and J are TRBV7-3 and TRBJ2-1; 8 bases agree with TRBD2. Germline CDR1 reads SGHTA; CDR2 reads FQGTGA. After removal of 4 bases from V and 9 bases from J, the junction contained 8 bases not matched to a gene. CDR3 length: 14 amino acids. In nucleotides, the CDR3 is TGTGCCAGCAGCTCAAGCGGGAGTCTTGGTGAGCAGTTCTTC. Translation gives CASSSSGSLGEQFF.

In this sample, this clone turned up a few times. CDR3 coding DNA: TGTGCCAGCAGTGAACTGGGGTCCTACGAGCAGTACTTC. Translating it yields CASSELGSYEQYF. The chain carries TRBV6-1 and TRBJ2-7; D not certain. Germline CDR1 is MNHNS and CDR2 is SASEGT. Trimming pared 2 bases from V and 1 base from J, leaving 6 bases between. CDR3 length: 13 amino acids.

The V call is TRBV10-3, the J call TRBJ1-6; 9 bases are shared with TRBD1. Germline V gene lookup returns CDR1 ENHRY and CDR2 SYGVKD. CDR3 size: 16 residues. The trim removed 0 bases at V and 10 bases at J, leaving 7 bases unmatched. The CDR3, as DNA: TGTGCCATCAGTGAGTCCGGGGGACAGGGTGGATCACCCCTCCACTTT. Translated, it gives CAISESGGQGGSPLHF.

The genes are TRBV24-1 and TRBJ2-1; D is unresolved. CDR3 length: 15 amino acids. Trimming removed 2 bases from V and 0 bases from J, with 7 bases in between. From germline, CDR1 is KGHDR and CDR2 SFDVKD. The CDR3 bases are TGTGCCACCAGTGATTCGAAGGGCTCCTACAATGAGCAGTTCTTC. It specifies CATSDSKGSYNEQFF.

This chain links TRBV7-9 with TRBJ2-3; perhaps TRBD1 as D (7 bases). Trimming shortened V by 5 bases and J by 4 bases, and 13 bases separated the two germline ends. Germline V gene sequence: CDR1 SEHNR, CDR2 FQNEAQ (reference sequence). This CDR3 is built from 14 residues. The CDR3 bases are TGTGCCAGCAGCCTACAGGGGACTCCAGATACGCAGTATTTT. Amino acids: CASSLQGTPDTQYF.

V and J are TRBV6-2 or TRBV6-3 and TRBJ1-5, with D perhaps matching TRBD1 (6 bases). The CDR3 is 13 amino acids. V lost 5 bases and J 5 bases, leaving 10 bases between the germline ends. Germline CDR1 reads MNHEY; CDR2 reads SVGEGT. The CDR3 nucleotides read TGTGCCAGCAGTCGACAGGCCTATCAGCCCCAGCATTTT. Protein product: CASSRQAYQPQHF.

This clone was seen a single time. This rearrangement joins TRBV7-9 to TRBJ1-2; the D is unclear. This CDR3 contains 13 residues. V lost 1 base and J 6 bases, leaving 9 bases between the germline ends. Germline values: CDR1 SEHNR, CDR2 FQNEAQ (reference sequence). In DNA, the CDR3 is TGTGCCAGCAGCTTAGTTGGGATAGATGGCTACACCTTC. Its protein is CASSLVGIDGYTF.

The genes are TRBV27 and TRBJ2-7; possibly TRBD1 for D (6 bases). Trimming removed 6 bases at V and 3 bases at J, with 18 bases between. There are 15 residues in the CDR3. Germline CDR1 reads MNHEY; CDR2 reads SMNVEV (reference sequence). The CDR3 DNA is TGTGCCAGCAGGAACGGAGCGGCAGGGGACTACGAGCAGTACTTC. It translates to CASRNGAAGDYEQYF.

The chain is built from TRBV12-3 or TRBV12-4 and TRBJ1-1; D call uncertain. The CDR3 sequence is 12 residues long. Trimming took 6 bases from V and 5 from J, leaving 10 bases between them. The chain's CDR3 is CASRNTGTEAFF. The CDR3 DNA follows: TGTGCCAGCAGAAATACCGGGACTGAAGCTTTCTTT.

The chain is built from TRBV21-1 and TRBJ2-7; TRBD1, the D gene given by the table, was not confirmed from the DNA. TRBV21-1 is a documented pseudogene. The CDR3 consists of 19 residues. The DNA of the CDR3 is TGTGCCAGCAGCAAAGAGTACAGGGTGGTGGGAAAGTACTCCTACGAGCAGTACTTC. Translated, it gives CASSKEYRVVGKYSYEQYF.

The rearrangement links TRBV6-2 or TRBV6-3 to TRBJ1-3; D gene unclear. V was clipped by 0 bases and J by 0 bases, with 18 bases between them. The length of the CDR3 is 19 residues. The germline V gene encodes CDR1 MNHEY and CDR2 SVGEGT. This chain's CDR3 is CASSYSKSGPAGSGNTIYF. CDR3 nucleotides: TGTGCCAGCAGTTACTCGAAATCGGGCCCCGCCGGCTCTGGAAACACCATATATTTT.

This chain joins TRBV28 and TRBJ1-1; no firm D call. The germline V gene has CDR1 MDHEN and CDR2 SYDVKM. Trimming removed 4 bases from V and 5 bases from J, with 17 bases in between. This CDR3 comprises 15 residues. Here the CDR3 reads CASSSPPGLGTEAFF. The DNA for the CDR3 is TGTGCCAGCAGTTCACCCCCGGGGTTAGGGACTGAAGCTTTCTTT.

The rearrangement joins TRBV19 to TRBJ1-3, with unresolved D. The CDR3 has 15 amino acids. The V and J ends lost 5 bases and 2 bases respectively, with 13 bases between them. Germline V gene lookup returns CDR1 LNHDA and CDR2 SQIVND (reference sequence). The CDR3: CASSSDVATGNTIYF. CDR3 DNA sequence: TGTGCCAGTAGTTCGGACGTAGCGACTGGAAACACCATATATTTT.

This clone occurred a few times. The chain has TRBV19 and TRBJ1-5; the D is unclear. Germline V gives CDR1 LNHDA, CDR2 SQIVND (reference sequence). V lost 2 bases, J lost 2 bases, and 13 bases lay in between. The CDR3 sequence is 16 residues long. The CDR3 protein is CASSIILGRGNQPQHF. The CDR3 DNA reads as TGTGCCAGTAGTATAATCCTAGGACGTGGCAATCAGCCCCAGCATTTT.

This clone has only a few counts. This chain connects TRBV7-9 to TRBJ1-1; no definite D call. V lost 5 bases to trimming and J lost 8 bases, with 12 bases between them. Per germline, CDR1 SEHNR and CDR2 FQNEAQ (reference sequence). The CDR3 runs to 12 residues. CDR3 amino acids: CASSQDGWEAFF. The CDR3 DNA reads TGTGCCAGCAGCCAGGACGGATGGGAAGCTTTCTTT.

J is TRBJ2-5 and V is TRBV5-1; TRBD1 matches at 9 bases. The ends lost 0 bases at V and 4 bases at J; junction bases unmatched: 4. Germline CDR1 and CDR2: SGHRS and YFSETQ. The CDR3 is made up of 15 amino acids. As DNA, the CDR3 is TGCGCCAGCAGCTTGGGGACAGGGGTGCGAGAGACCCAGTACTTC. Residues: CASSLGTGVRETQYF.

This chain links TRBV5-1 with TRBJ2-7; TRBD1 might be the D (6 bases). In germline, CDR1 is SGHRS, CDR2 YFSETQ. The CDR3 is 13 residues long. Trimming removed 5 bases from V and 4 bases from J, with 13 bases in between. The CDR3 DNA reads as TGCGCCAGCAGACCCGGGACACTTTACGAGCAGTACTTC. This encodes CASRPGTLYEQYF.

V and J are TRBV4-3 and TRBJ2-1, with D hard to call. The CDR3 loop spans 11 amino acids. V shed 0 bases and J shed 12 bases, with 6 bases lying between them. Germline V gene sequence: CDR1 LGHNA, CDR2 YSLEER. The CDR3 loop is CASSQENRQFF. CDR3 in DNA: TGCGCCAGCAGCCAAGAAAATCGGCAGTTCTTC.